Reported below is one T cell receptor beta chain. The CDR3 loop spans 16 amino acids. Trimming took off 3 bases at V and 0 bases at J, with 12 bases between the two ends. The germline gives CDR1 SNHLY, CDR2 FYNNEI. These data come from a study of shared clonotypes between healthy human individuals. Here immunoSEQ multiplex PCR was the method, and the copy in TCRdb shows in-frame clones only, minus some. The sample lists 400,000 to 600,000 clones, roughly 95% occurring once. Material for sequencing was naive CD4+ T cells sorted from blood. Regarding subset: CD45RA+ positively selected. This chain joins TRBV2 and TRBJ2-1; D is perhaps TRBD2 (5 bases). The sequence derives from a woman under 40 in good health. The CDR3 DNA reads TGTGCCAGCAGTGAGGGGAGCGCACACTCCTACAATGAGCAGTTCTTC. It encodes CASSEGSAHSYNEQFF.